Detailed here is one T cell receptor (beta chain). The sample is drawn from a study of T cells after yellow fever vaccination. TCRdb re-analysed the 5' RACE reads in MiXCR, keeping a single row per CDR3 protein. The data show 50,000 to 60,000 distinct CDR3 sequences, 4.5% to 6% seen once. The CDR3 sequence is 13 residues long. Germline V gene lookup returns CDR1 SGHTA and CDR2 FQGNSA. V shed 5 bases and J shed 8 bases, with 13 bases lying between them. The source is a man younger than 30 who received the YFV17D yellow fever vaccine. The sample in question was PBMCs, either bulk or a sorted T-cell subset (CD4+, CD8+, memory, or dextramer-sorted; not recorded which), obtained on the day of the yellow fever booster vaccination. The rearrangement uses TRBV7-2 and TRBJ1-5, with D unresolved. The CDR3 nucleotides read TGTGCCAGCAGCCTGGCCCTCCAAAAGCCCCAGCATTTT. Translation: CASSLALQKPQHF.